These 29 T cell receptor beta chains were all obtained from the same sample, sequenced in a study of blood T cell repertoires in COVID-19. The table came from immunoSEQ multiplex PCR; TCRdb's copy has only in-frame clones and leaves some out. The repertoire holds over 250,000 clones, with over 65% as singletons. The sequenced sample consisted of peripheral blood. The receptors were sampled from a woman of 80 years or more with acute or convalescent COVID-19.

This chain uses TRBV18 with TRBJ1-1; D might be TRBD1 (6 bases). Trimming removed 1 base at V and 4 bases at J, with 22 bases between. CDR1 and CDR2 from the germline V gene are KGHSH and LQKENI. This CDR3 contains 18 residues. The CDR3 protein is CASSPQNIRIQGSTEAFF. CDR3 nucleotide sequence: TGTGCCAGCTCACCACAAAACATAAGAATACAGGGTAGCACTGAAGCTTTCTTT.

V is TRBV4-3 and J is TRBJ2-5, with TRBD1 identical over 10 bases. Per the germline V gene, CDR1 is LGHNA and CDR2 is YSLEER. V dropped 4 bases and J dropped 7; count of bases not matched to a gene: 12. The CDR3 spans 16 residues. This CDR3 reads CASSRGTGDLGGTQYF. The CDR3 bases are TGCGCCAGCAGCCGAGGGACAGGGGACCTCGGGGGGACCCAGTACTTC.

This clone was recorded only once. The gene calls are TRBV6-5 and TRBJ1-1; 7 bases match TRBD1. V lost 0 bases to trimming and J lost 11 bases; unmatched junction nucleotides: 15. This CDR3 has 16 amino acids. Germline V CDR1 and CDR2: MNHEY, SVGAGI. The CDR3 sequence is CASSYSKTGLIRSAFF. Written as DNA, the CDR3 is TGTGCCAGCAGTTACTCTAAGACAGGGCTAATACGATCGGCTTTCTTT.

The rearrangement joins TRBV9 to TRBJ2-5, with D perhaps TRBD1 (6 bases). The CDR3 runs to 14 residues. Germline assignment: CDR1 SGDLS and CDR2 YYNGEE. Trimming cost V 0 bases and J 2 bases, with 8 bases left between them. Here the CDR3 DNA reads TGTGCCAGCAGCGTAGGGACAGTGCAAGAGACCCAGTACTTC. Residues: CASSVGTVQETQYF.

The V gene is TRBV7-6, the J gene TRBJ1-3, with 8 positions matching TRBD1. Trimming cost V 5 bases and J 4 bases; bases outside gene matches: 7. The CDR3 is 15 residues long. Germline CDR1 SGHVS, CDR2 FNYEAQ. The DNA for the CDR3 is TGTGCCAGCAGCAAGGACAGGGTTGGAGGAAACACCATATATTTT. It encodes CASSKDRVGGNTIYF.

V usage is TRBV2 and J usage is TRBJ1-6; 8 nucleotides agree with TRBD1. The CDR3 totals 15 residues. The J segment lost 7 bases and the V segment lost 4 bases, leaving 6 bases of the junction unmatched. Germline lookup yields CDR1 SNHLY and CDR2 FYNNEI. Written as DNA, the CDR3 is TGTGCCAGCAGTGTGTTGACAGGGGAGAATTCACCCCTCCACTTT. It specifies CASSVLTGENSPLHF.

The chain employs TRBV6-5 and TRBJ2-2, with 8 bases aligning to TRBD1. V lost 11 bases and J lost 5; bases outside the gene matches: 10. Germline CDR1 MNHEY, CDR2 SVGAGI. The CDR3 spans 14 residues. The CDR3 region has the DNA TGTGCCTCCGAGGGACAGGTAGTTACCGGGGAGCTGTTTTTT. The encoded protein is CASEGQVVTGELFF.

The chain is built from TRBV30 and TRBJ2-7, with D tentatively TRBD2 (6 bases). V was clipped by 0 bases and J by 2 bases, with 11 bases between them. The CDR3 loop spans 14 amino acids. Germline CDR1 reads GTSNPN; CDR2 reads SVGIG (reference sequence). In DNA, the CDR3 is TGTGCCTGGAGTGTACACGGGGGACCCTACGAGCAGTACTTC. It is translated as CAWSVHGGPYEQYF.

The rearrangement uses TRBV2 and TRBJ1-6, with D unclear. This CDR3 comprises 14 residues. V was cut by 3 bases and J by 7 bases, with 10 bases left in between. Per the germline V gene, CDR1 is SNHLY and CDR2 is FYNNEI. The CDR3 is CASSEGGWNSPLHF. The CDR3 DNA reads TGTGCCAGCAGTGAGGGAGGGTGGAATTCACCCCTCCACTTT. The whole variable domain, filled in from reference TRBV2 and TRBJ1-6, reads EPEVTQTPSHQVTQMGQEVILRCVPISNHLYFYWYRQILGQKVEFLVSFYNNEISEKSEIFDDQFSVERPDGSNFTLKIRSTKLEDSAMYFCASSEGGWNSPLHFGNGTRLTVT.

The chain links TRBV3-1 (or the pseudogene TRBV3-2) to TRBJ1-1; 7 positions match TRBD1. The germline CDR1 and CDR2 sequences are LGHDT and YNNKEL (reference sequence). The CDR3 covers 13 residues. V dropped 3 bases and J dropped 7; count of bases not matched to a gene: 5. The CDR3 nucleotides read TGTGCCAGCAGCCACGGGACAGCGGTTGAAGCTTTCTTT. This sequence encodes CASSHGTAVEAFF.

The chain carries TRBV19 and TRBJ1-4; TRBD1 matches at 8 bases. Germline CDR1 reads LNHDA; CDR2 reads SQIVND (reference sequence). The CDR3 covers 15 residues. With V trimmed by 5 bases and J by 3 bases, 5 bases remained unmatched. CDR3 sequence reads: CASSLRTGSNEKLFF. The CDR3 DNA sequence: TGTGCCAGTAGTTTACGGACAGGGTCTAATGAAAAACTGTTTTTT.

This clone has only a few counts. The rearrangement joins TRBV5-6 to TRBJ2-1; D is possibly TRBD2 (5 bases). V was clipped by 7 bases and J by 4 bases, with 15 bases between them. CDR3 length: 14 amino acids. CDR1 is SGHDT and CDR2 is YYEEEE in the germline V gene. The CDR3, as DNA: TGTGCCAGCTTCCGCCCCGGGGAGTACAATGAGCAGTTCTTC. It is translated as CASFRPGEYNEQFF.

This chain links TRBV30 with TRBJ1-1; no reliable D call. This CDR3 is built from 12 residues. The germline V gene has CDR1 GTSNPN and CDR2 SVGIG (reference sequence). Trimming cost V 0 bases and J 1 base, with 3 bases left between them. The CDR3 bases are TGTGCCTGGAGTGTAGCGAACACTGAAGCTTTCTTT. Its protein is CAWSVANTEAFF.

This chain connects TRBV7-9 to TRBJ2-1; 7 nucleotides match TRBD2. Looked up from germline, CDR1 is SEHNR and CDR2 is FQNEAQ (reference sequence). CDR3 size: 15 residues. V lost 4 bases and J lost 8; bases outside the gene matches: 11. In DNA, the CDR3 is TGTGCCAGCAGCTCCACCCACGGGGGGTTGTATGAGCAGTTCTTC. Protein sequence: CASSSTHGGLYEQFF.

The chain has TRBV6-5 and TRBJ1-1; 9 nucleotides align to TRBD1. This CDR3 has 13 residues. In germline, CDR1 is MNHEY, CDR2 SVGAGI. The ends lost 5 bases at V and 5 bases at J; junction bases unmatched: 3. The CDR3 DNA reads TGTGCCAGCAGTAGGACAGGGGTGACTGAAGCTTTCTTT. This sequence encodes CASSRTGVTEAFF.

The J gene is TRBJ2-7, the V gene TRBV7-8, with 9 nucleotides matching TRBD1. V was clipped by 5 bases and J by 4 bases; unmatched bases: 9. The CDR3 consists of 15 residues. Germline lookup yields CDR1 SGHVS and CDR2 FQNEAQ. Written as DNA, the CDR3 is TGTGCCAGCAGCCGGACAGACAGGGGGGATTACGAGCAGTACTTC. Translated: CASSRTDRGDYEQYF.

The chain carries TRBV28 and TRBJ2-3; D is ambiguous. CDR1 is MDHEN and CDR2 is SYDVKM in the germline V gene. The germline V and J ends were trimmed by 7 bases and 3 bases, with 5 bases remaining between them. This CDR3 contains 11 residues. The CDR3 DNA reads TGTGCCAGCATCCAAACAGATACGCAGTATTTT. Translating it yields CASIQTDTQYF.

The chain couples TRBV16 to TRBJ1-6, with 8 positions matching TRBD1. The CDR3 has 15 amino acids. The germline CDR1 and CDR2 sequences are KGHSY and FQNENV. After removal of 2 bases from V and 10 bases from J, the junction contained 7 bases not matched to a gene. The CDR3 region is CASSQVDRGRSPLHF. CDR3 sequence (DNA): TGTGCCAGCAGCCAAGTAGACAGGGGAAGATCACCCCTCCACTTT.

The gene calls are TRBV18 and TRBJ1-1; 8 positions match TRBD1. Germline lookup yields CDR1 KGHSH and CDR2 LQKENI. CDR3 size: 14 residues. Unmatched junction bases numbered 2, after V lost 2 bases and J lost 3 bases. Here the CDR3 reads CASSPVRGHTEAFF. CDR3 nucleotide sequence: TGTGCCAGCTCACCAGTCAGGGGGCACACTGAAGCTTTCTTT.

V gene TRBV25-1 combines with J gene TRBJ1-2; 7 bases align to TRBD1. Trimming at V came to 2 bases and at J to 6 bases, leaving 0 bases not matched to a gene. The CDR3 is 12 amino acids. Germline values: CDR1 MGHDK, CDR2 SYGVNS. The CDR3 DNA reads as TGTGCCAGCAGTGAACAGGGGGATGGCTACACCTTC. It specifies CASSEQGDGYTF.

The chain carries TRBV5-1 and TRBJ2-1, with no clear D. This CDR3 is built from 15 residues. Between the trimmed V and J ends, which lost 5 bases and 0 bases, there was a span of 12 bases. Germline values: CDR1 SGHRS, CDR2 YFSETQ. For the CDR3, the DNA is TGCGCCAGCAGGGTAGCAAAAGGCTCCTACAATGAGCAGTTCTTC. The encoded protein is CASRVAKGSYNEQFF. The variable domain in full, completed from reference TRBV5-1 and TRBJ2-1, reads KAGVTQTPRYLIKTRGQQVTLSCSPISGHRSVSWYQQTPGQGLQFLFEYFSETQRNKGNFPGRFSGRQFSNSRSEMNVSTLELGDSALYLCASRVAKGSYNEQFFGPGTRLTVL.

This clone was detected ten times or more. This sequence joins TRBV2 and TRBJ2-5; 9 positions match TRBD2. Germline V gene data show CDR1 as SNHLY and CDR2 as FYNNEI. The ends lost 6 bases at V and 4 bases at J; junction bases unmatched: 6. The CDR3 contains 14 residues. CDR3 in amino acids: CASSVAGDRETQYF. CDR3 coding DNA: TGTGCCAGCAGCGTAGCGGGAGACAGAGAGACCCAGTACTTC. Variable domain in full (rest from reference TRBV2 and TRBJ2-5): EPEVTQTPSHQVTQMGQEVILRCVPISNHLYFYWYRQILGQKVEFLVSFYNNEISEKSEIFDDQFSVERPDGSNFTLKIRSTKLEDSAMYFCASSVAGDRETQYFGPGTRLLVL.

The table lists this clone with a few counts. This chain's CDR3 is CASSYVTAYGYTF. In DNA, the CDR3 is TGTGCCAGCAGTTACGTGACAGCCTATGGCTACACCTTC. This chain links TRBV6-6 with TRBJ1-2, with D perhaps matching TRBD1 (5 bases). There are 13 residues in the CDR3. CDR1 is MNHNY and CDR2 is SVGAGI in the germline V gene (reference sequence). V was trimmed by 2 bases and J by 4 bases, leaving 8 bases between them.

The chain carries TRBV6-5 and TRBJ2-7; D is uncertain. Per the germline V gene, CDR1 is MNHEY and CDR2 is SVGAGI. The CDR3 runs 14 residues. Trimming stripped 2 bases from V and 0 bases from J, with 8 bases between. CDR3 bases: TGTGCCAGCAGTTACGACTCCCGCTCCTACGAGCAGTACTTC. Translated, it gives CASSYDSRSYEQYF.

This chain links TRBV3-1 (or the pseudogene TRBV3-2) with TRBJ1-1, with TRBD1 as a possible D gene (5 bases). The CDR3 has 15 residues. Germline assignment: CDR1 LGHDT and CDR2 YNNKEL (reference sequence). The V end lost 3 bases, the J end lost 4 bases, and 15 bases lay between the germline ends. CDR3 nucleotide sequence: TGTGCCAGCAGCCAGCTCCCGCAGGGCGTCACTGAAGCTTTCTTT. Translation: CASSQLPQGVTEAFF.

This clone was seen once. The junction shows a germline mismatch at one end, possibly a read error. The chain recombines TRBV6-6 with TRBJ2-3; 7 nucleotides agree with TRBD2. Germline-derived CDR1 and CDR2 are MNHNY and SVGAGI (reference sequence). The CDR3 loop spans 15 amino acids. The DNA for the CDR3 is TGTGCCAGCAGTAACTCCCGGGGGGATATAGATACGCAGTATTTT. Protein: CASSNSRGDIDTQYF.

V usage is TRBV6-1 and J usage is TRBJ2-3; D unclear. Germline CDR1 MNHNS, CDR2 SASEGT. V shed 0 bases and J shed 5 bases, with 12 bases lying between them. There are 15 residues in the CDR3. The CDR3 here is CASSEAAQVLDTQYF. Here the CDR3 DNA reads TGTGCCAGCAGTGAAGCGGCTCAGGTCCTAGATACGCAGTATTTT.

The chain employs TRBV3-1 (or the pseudogene TRBV3-2) and TRBJ2-7; perhaps TRBD2 as D (6 bases). The CDR3 has 15 amino acids. The germline V and J ends were trimmed by 2 bases and 2 bases, with 13 bases remaining between them. CDR1 and CDR2 from the germline V gene are LGHDT and YNNKEL (reference sequence). The CDR3 reads CASSQKGLPTYEQYF. For the CDR3, the DNA is TGTGCCAGCAGCCAAAAAGGACTACCGACCTACGAGCAGTACTTC.

The genes are TRBV2 and TRBJ2-1; 12 positions agree with TRBD2. CDR1 SNHLY and CDR2 FYNNEI come from the germline V gene. The CDR3 consists of 15 residues. Trimming cost V 5 bases and J 2 bases; bases outside gene matches: 1. CDR3 sequence: CASSLAGGPYNEQFF. CDR3 in DNA: TGTGCCAGCAGTCTAGCGGGAGGGCCCTACAATGAGCAGTTCTTC. Drawing the rest from reference TRBV2 and TRBJ2-1, the complete variable domain is EPEVTQTPSHQVTQMGQEVILRCVPISNHLYFYWYRQILGQKVEFLVSFYNNEISEKSEIFDDQFSVERPDGSNFTLKIRSTKLEDSAMYFCASSLAGGPYNEQFFGPGTRLTVL.